This T cell receptor (beta chain) came from a study of T-cell reconstitution after alpha-beta-depleted transplantation in children. General observations from the study: A year had passed since transplant, and T-cell counts and diversity by then came mostly from newly produced T cells.

Researchers prepared the TCRbeta library using unique molecular identifiers, the study reports. Each CDR3 protein is one row after TCRdb ran MiXCR on the PCR reads. The profile shows about 200,000 distinct CDR3 sequences, just under 6.5% of them singletons. The CDR3 has 15 amino acids. CDR1 SGHVS and CDR2 FQNEAQ come from the germline V gene. Losses at the gene ends were 7 bases for V and 1 base for J; bases not matched to a gene: 6. This clonotype was counted ten times or more. The antigen is undetermined. This sequence was found in a girl less than two years old with combined immunodeficiency, due to receive a stem cell transplant. Sequencing was performed on PBMCs, taken before TCRalphabeta/CD19-depleted stem cell transplant. The rearrangement uses TRBV7-8 and TRBJ2-2; 7 bases fit TRBD1. The CDR3, as DNA: TGTGCCAGCAACAAGGGGGCGGAGAACACCGGGGAGCTGTTTTTT. Its translation is CASNKGAENTGELFF.